This T cell receptor beta chain derives from a study of CD8 T cells in ankylosing spondylitis. TCRdb re-analysed the 5' RACE reads in MiXCR, keeping a single row per CDR3 protein. The sample lists about 360,000 distinct CDR3 sequences, 20% occurring once. Study-wide results and caveats: With a CD8+ phenotype, disease-linked clones were relatively rare in peripheral blood.

To note about this clonotype: Its target is not known.

The material sequenced was blood, either unsorted or a sorted T cell fraction (not recorded which). The TCR originated in a male donor with ankylosing spondylitis or in good health (not recorded which).

CDR3: CASSPWDSYQETQYF. CDR3 bases: TGTGCCAGCAGCCCTTGGGACTCGTACCAAGAGACCCAGTACTTC. V gene TRBV7-9 combines with J gene TRBJ2-5, with D possibly matching TRBD2 (6 bases). Trimming cost V 5 bases and J 0 bases, with 13 bases left between them. The CDR3 is 15 amino acids. The V gene's germline CDR1 is SEHNR and CDR2 FQNEAQ (reference sequence).